The 8 T cell receptor beta chains presented below share a single source sample, sequenced in a study of blood T cell repertoires in COVID-19. The protocol was immunoSEQ multiplex PCR, while the TCRdb copy is restricted to in-frame clones and leaves out a portion. The sample yields under 300,000 clones, 88% seen once. The specimen sequenced was peripheral blood. The receptors originated from a woman in her thirties or forties who had recovered from COVID-19.

The V call is TRBV11-3, the J call TRBJ2-1, with 14 bases lining up with TRBD2. V dropped 5 bases and J dropped 9; count of bases not matched to a gene: 12. Germline loops: CDR1 SGHNT, CDR2 YENEEA. This CDR3 spans 17 amino acids. The CDR3 sequence: CASSRGTSGRAGGEQFF. In nucleotides, the CDR3 is TGTGCCAGCAGCCGGGGGACTAGCGGGAGAGCCGGGGGTGAGCAGTTCTTC.

The V call is TRBV9, the J call TRBJ2-3, with 8 bases identical to TRBD2. The CDR3 has 19 amino acids. The germline V gene has CDR1 SGDLS and CDR2 YYNGEE. With 0 bases clipped from V and 3 bases from J, the junction kept 15 bases outside the gene matches. CDR3 in amino acids: CASSVGFPGGPWVTDTQYF. The DNA of the CDR3 is TGTGCCAGCAGCGTAGGATTTCCGGGAGGGCCTTGGGTGACAGATACGCAGTATTTT.

The chain is built from TRBV2 and TRBJ2-2, with TRBD2 matching over 9 bases. CDR1 is SNHLY, CDR2 FYNNEI, per germline. CDR3 length: 15 residues. Trimming took 5 bases from V and 4 from J; bases not matched to a gene: 5. CDR3 in amino acids: CASSLAGAATGELFF. The CDR3, as DNA: TGTGCCAGCAGTTTAGCGGGAGCGGCCACCGGGGAGCTGTTTTTT.

V and J are TRBV9 and TRBJ2-1, with D unresolved. Trimming stripped 6 bases from V and 1 base from J, with 23 bases between. Germline values: CDR1 SGDLS, CDR2 YYNGEE. This CDR3 spans 18 amino acids. CDR3 loop: CASTSPMWAPSSYNEQFF. As DNA, the CDR3 is TGTGCCAGCACGTCCCCTATGTGGGCCCCCTCTTCCTACAATGAGCAGTTCTTC.

The chain combines TRBV18 with TRBJ2-1, with TRBD2 matching 7 bases. V dropped 6 bases and J dropped 5; count of bases not matched to a gene: 7. Germline V gives CDR1 KGHSH, CDR2 LQKENI. There are 14 residues in the CDR3. The CDR3 region has the DNA TGTGCCAGCTCCCTAGCGGAGATGAACAATGAGCAGTTCTTC. Its protein is CASSLAEMNNEQFF.

This clone was detected once. V gene TRBV24-1 combines with J gene TRBJ1-5, with no clear D. The V end was cut by 4 bases, the J end by 7 bases, with 10 bases between. CDR1 and CDR2 (germline): KGHDR, SFDVKD. The CDR3 is made up of 13 amino acids. This CDR3 is CATSDPLSQPQHF. Written as DNA, the CDR3 is TGTGCCACCAGTGACCCCCTGTCGCAGCCCCAGCATTTT.

The chain employs TRBV12-5 and TRBJ1-2, with D possibly TRBD1 on 5 matching bases. CDR3 length equals 12 residues. Germline V gene sequence: CDR1 LGHNT, CDR2 FRNRAP. The V end was cut by 2 bases, the J end by 8 bases, with 9 bases between. In DNA, the CDR3 is TGTGCTAGTGGTTTGACAGGAGGGGGCTACACCTTC. Protein sequence: CASGLTGGGYTF.

The chain has TRBV24-1 and TRBJ1-2, with unresolved D. Germline assignment: CDR1 KGHDR and CDR2 SFDVKD. The ends were cut back, 3 bases at V and 9 bases at J, with 13 bases in the middle. This CDR3 has 13 residues. For the CDR3, the DNA is TGTGCCACCAGTGATCCATCCGGGATTCGCTACACCTTC. This encodes CATSDPSGIRYTF.